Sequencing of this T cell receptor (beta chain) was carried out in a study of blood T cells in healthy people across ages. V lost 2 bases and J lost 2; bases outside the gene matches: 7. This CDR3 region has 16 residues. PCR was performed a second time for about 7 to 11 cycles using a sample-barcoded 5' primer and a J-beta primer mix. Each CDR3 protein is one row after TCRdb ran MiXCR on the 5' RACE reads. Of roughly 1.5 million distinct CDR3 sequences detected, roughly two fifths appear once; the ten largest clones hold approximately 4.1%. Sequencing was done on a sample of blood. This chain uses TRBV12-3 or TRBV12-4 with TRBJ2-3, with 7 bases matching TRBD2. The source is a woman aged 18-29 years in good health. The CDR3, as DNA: TGTGCCAGCAGTTTAAATGGGAGGGAGCACACAGATACGCAGTATTTT. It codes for CASSLNGREHTDTQYF.